This TCR beta chain was sequenced during a study of response to subunit inactivated influenza vaccine. TCRdb independently ran MiXCR on the RT-PCR reads; one entry per CDR3 protein. The data contain about 620,000 distinct CDR3 sequences, over 9.5% of them singletons. Germline CDR1 and CDR2: SGHRS and YFSETQ. This CDR3 spans 15 amino acids. Trimming cost V 4 bases and J 1 base; bases outside gene matches: 8. This clonotype has only a few counts. This specimen consisted of PBMCs from blood, obtained on the day of vaccination. This chain connects TRBV5-1 to TRBJ2-7; 7 bases are shared with TRBD2. The origin of this receptor is a man aged 45-60 years who received an inactivated influenza vaccine. The CDR3 protein is CASSPGTNPSYEQYF. CDR3 sequence (DNA): TGCGCCAGCAGCCCAGGGACTAACCCTTCCTACGAGCAGTACTTC. Combining the CDR3 with reference TRBV5-1 and TRBJ2-7 gives the whole variable domain KAGVTQTPRYLIKTRGQQVTLSCSPISGHRSVSWYQQTPGQGLQFLFEYFSETQRNKGNFPGRFSGRQFSNSRSEMNVSTLELGDSALYLCASSPGTNPSYEQYFGPGTRLTVT.